A selection of T cell receptor beta chains follows, all from one sample in a study of vaccination effects on CD4 cells after COVID-19. Their antigen targets remain unknown. Some clones are missing from TCRdb's copy, which holds only in-frame ones; the method was immunoSEQ multiplex PCR. The table lists tens of thousands of clones, 55% to 70% of them singletons, with about 8.1% in the top ten. The sequences come from CD4+ T cells from PBMCs cultured with SARS-CoV-2 spike peptides, collected after COVID-19 vaccination. The receptors originated from a human donor who received a COVID-19 vaccine. Each CDR3 is given with its conserved first and last residue. Each record gives: CDR3 DNA, CDR3 protein, V gene, D gene, clone size, J gene. D genes are given only for firm matches. The listing skips clone size in some rows; elsewhere it reads once, few, many or a size class.

TGTGCCAGCAGCCCCGGGACAGGGGGCAGGGGGGGTGAAAAACTGTTTTTT,CASSPGTGGRGGEKLFF,TRBV5-4,TRBD1,.,TRBJ1-4
TGTGCCAGCGGGGGAGTCCACGAGCAGTACTTC,CASGGVHEQYF,TRBV6-5,.,.,TRBJ2-7
TGCGCCAGCCGAAATCCATCAGGACCGGGGGCTAACTATGGCTACACCTTC,CASRNPSGPGANYGYTF,TRBV5-1,.,.,TRBJ1-2
TGTGCCAGTGGTGGGGGGGGCCACTATGGCTACACCTTC,CASGGGGHYGYTF,TRBV6-5,.,.,TRBJ1-2
TGCAGCGTTGCGCGGGAGGAGTGGGATGAGCAGTTCTTC,CSVAREEWDEQFF,TRBV29-1,TRBD2,.,TRBJ2-1
TGTGCCAGCAGTGAAGGTATGGGGTTATCCGAAGCTTTCTTT,CASSEGMGLSEAFF,TRBV2,.,.,TRBJ1-1
TGTGCCAGCGATTACAGGGCAACTAATGAAAAACTGTTTTTT,CASDYRATNEKLFF,TRBV7-9,.,.,TRBJ1-4
TGTGCCAGCAGACCCTTACAGGGGGCCGGCACTGAAGCTTTCTTT,CASRPLQGAGTEAFF,TRBV2,TRBD1,.,TRBJ1-1
TGTGCCAGCAGCAATCAGGGGCGGTCTGGAGATACGCAGTATTTT,CASSNQGRSGDTQYF,TRBV2,.,medium-sized,TRBJ2-3
TGTGCCAGCAGCCACAGGGAAGGCGGTTGGGCTTTCTTT,CASSHREGGWAFF,TRBV7-8,.,.,TRBJ1-1
TGTGCCAGCAGTGATGACGCATGGTACGGGAGTAGATACGAGCAGTACTTC,CASSDDAWYGSRYEQYF,TRBV2,.,.,TRBJ2-7